One and the same sample provided the 30 T cell receptor beta chains below, sequenced in a study of CD8+CD57+ T cells in acquired aplastic anemia. Template material for TCR beta VDJ and CDR3 profiling consisted of genomic DNA. TCRdb fed the reads into MiXCR, producing one record per CDR3 protein. The sample has roughly 180,000 distinct CDR3 sequences; just over 45% are singletons. Sequences were obtained from sorted CD4+, CD8+, or CD8+CD57+ T cells (not recorded which) from PBMCs. These receptor sequences come from a human donor in good health.

This clonotype was seen only a few times. V and J are TRBV3-1 and TRBJ2-5; 9 nucleotides align to TRBD1. From germline, CDR1 is LGHDT and CDR2 YNNKEL (reference sequence). V was pared by 2 bases and J by 10 bases, with 11 bases of the junction left unmatched. This CDR3 has 15 residues. In DNA, the CDR3 is TGTGCCAGCAGCCAACTCGCCGGGACAGGGTTTGACCAGTACTTC. Its translation is CASSQLAGTGFDQYF.

This clonotype was found many times. A read error may produce the germline difference seen at one junction end. The genes are TRBV5-1 and TRBJ1-2, with D possibly TRBD1 on 5 matching bases. CDR1 and CDR2 (germline): SGHRS, YFSETQ. The CDR3 extends over 13 amino acids. CDR3 nucleotides: TGCGCCAGCAGTTTGGACACATTCTATGGCTACACCTTC. Its protein is CASSLDTFYGYTF.

The chain is built from TRBV2 and TRBJ1-6, with TRBD1 as a possible D gene (6 bases). V was cut by 6 bases and J by 0 bases, with 12 bases left in between. This CDR3 has 16 residues. Per germline, CDR1 SNHLY and CDR2 FYNNEI. The CDR3 bases are TGTGCCAGCAGAGTGGACAGAAGCTCCTATAATTCACCCCTCCACTTT. It translates to CASRVDRSSYNSPLHF.

Of note for this clonotype: Being one base from a much bigger clone, this may be a read error. V usage is TRBV11-2 and J usage is TRBJ2-1; D ambiguous. V was cut by 2 bases and J by 7 bases, with 18 bases left in between. The CDR3 length is 16 residues. Germline values: CDR1 SGHAT, CDR2 FQNNGV. CDR3 nucleotides: TGTGCCAGCAGCTTACAATCAGGCCTTACGGTGAATGAGCAGTTCTTC. It specifies CASSLQSGLTVNEQFF.

This clonotype was detected ten times or more. The rearrangement joins TRBV29-1 to TRBJ1-3, with 8 bases that match TRBD1. Trimming cost V 1 base and J 3 bases; bases outside gene matches: 8. CDR1 SQVTM and CDR2 ANQGSEA come from the germline V gene. CDR3 size: 16 residues. DNA of the CDR3: TGCAGCGTTGAAGTAGCCAGGGGGCTTGGTGGAAACACCATATATTTT. Protein sequence: CSVEVARGLGGNTIYF.

The chain employs TRBV2 and TRBJ1-2, with a weak D call TRBD1 (6 bases). The CDR3 runs 14 residues. Germline CDR1 is SNHLY and CDR2 is FYNNEI. V was clipped by 6 bases and J by 8 bases, with 19 bases between them. CDR3 protein: CASRDPRGLRGYTF. Here the CDR3 DNA reads TGTGCCAGCAGAGACCCCAGGGGATTACGGGGCTACACCTTC. The whole variable domain, filled in from reference TRBV2 and TRBJ1-2, reads EPEVTQTPSHQVTQMGQEVILRCVPISNHLYFYWYRQILGQKVEFLVSFYNNEISEKSEIFDDQFSVERPDGSNFTLKIRSTKLEDSAMYFCASRDPRGLRGYTFGSGTRLTVV.

This clonotype appeared many times. The chain links TRBV30 to TRBJ1-6; 7 bases agree with TRBD1. This CDR3 spans 12 amino acids. Losses at the gene ends were 7 bases for V and 8 bases for J; bases not matched to a gene: 5. Germline lookup yields CDR1 GTSNPN and CDR2 SVGIG (reference sequence). The CDR3 DNA follows: TGTGCCTATCGACAGGGTGATTCACCCCTCCACTTT. Amino acids: CAYRQGDSPLHF.

The CDR3, as DNA: TGCGCCAGCAGCTCATTATCCACAGGGATGAACACTGAAGCTTTCTTT. It translates to CASSSLSTGMNTEAFF. The J gene is TRBJ1-1, the V gene TRBV5-1; a possible D gene is TRBD1 (6 bases). Trimming pared 3 bases from V and 0 bases from J, leaving 15 bases between. The CDR3 totals 16 residues. The germline V gene has CDR1 SGHRS and CDR2 YFSETQ. Filled out from reference TRBV5-1 and TRBJ1-1, the complete variable domain reads KAGVTQTPRYLIKTRGQQVTLSCSPISGHRSVSWYQQTPGQGLQFLFEYFSETQRNKGNFPGRFSGRQFSNSRSEMNVSTLELGDSALYLCASSSLSTGMNTEAFFGQGTRLTVV.

This clonotype came up many times. This chain uses TRBV5-5 with TRBJ2-7; 10 bases are a match to TRBD2. V was pared by 4 bases and J by 1 base, with 5 bases of the junction left unmatched. The CDR3 is 15 amino acids. CDR1 and CDR2 from the germline V gene are SGHKS and YYEKEE (reference sequence). In nucleotides, the CDR3 is TGTGCCAGCAGCCCCACAGCGGGAGGGTCCTACGAGCAGTACTTC. Its protein is CASSPTAGGSYEQYF.

This rearrangement joins TRBV28 to TRBJ2-2; D gene unclear. CDR3 size: 15 residues. V dropped 6 bases and J dropped 0 bases, with 11 bases sitting between them. Germline assignment: CDR1 MDHEN and CDR2 SYDVKM. CDR3 sequence: CASRVALANTGELFF. In DNA, the CDR3 is TGTGCCAGCAGGGTGGCACTTGCGAACACCGGGGAGCTGTTTTTT.

Points on this clonotype: This sequence may be a read error, since a much larger clone differs from it by one base. This chain connects TRBV6-2 or TRBV6-3 to TRBJ2-3; TRBD2 matches at 9 bases. The CDR3 loop spans 13 amino acids. Germline CDR1 reads MNHEY; CDR2 reads SVGEGT. The CDR3 nucleotides are TGTGCCGGCAGACTAGCGGTCACAGATACGCAGTATTTT. Residues: CAGRLAVTDTQYF.

This clonotype was observed many times. This rearrangement joins TRBV11-2 to TRBJ1-3; possibly TRBD1 for D (5 bases). Germline-derived CDR1 and CDR2 are SGHAT and FQNNGV. CDR3 length equals 15 residues. Trimming cost V 4 bases and J 4 bases, with 14 bases left between them. The CDR3, as DNA: TGTGCCAGCAGCTCCCAGGGTGAAGTGGGAAACACCATATATTTT. It is translated as CASSSQGEVGNTIYF. Drawing the rest from reference TRBV11-2 and TRBJ1-3, the complete variable domain is EAGVAQSPRYKIIEKRQSVAFWCNPISGHATLYWYQQILGQGPKLLIQFQNNGVVDDSQLPKDRFSAERLKGVDSTLKIQPAKLEDSAVYLCASSSQGEVGNTIYFGEGSWLTVV.

V gene TRBV9 combines with J gene TRBJ2-7; tentative D call: TRBD2 (6 bases). CDR3 length equals 14 residues. The V and J ends lost 0 bases and 4 bases respectively, with 11 bases between them. Per germline, CDR1 SGDLS and CDR2 YYNGEE. The CDR3 DNA reads as TGTGCCAGCAGCGTAGCTCCGGGGGAATACGAGCAGTACTTC. Translation gives CASSVAPGEYEQYF.

The chain recombines TRBV9 with TRBJ2-1, with 8 positions matching TRBD2. Germline trimming cut 0 bases from V and 7 bases from J; bases unmatched to any gene: 3. The CDR3 has 14 residues. CDR1 SGDLS and CDR2 YYNGEE come from the germline V gene. This chain's CDR3 is CASSVVGGGNEQFF. The CDR3 DNA follows: TGTGCCAGCAGCGTAGTTGGCGGGGGGAATGAGCAGTTCTTC.

This clonotype was counted only a few times. V gene TRBV27 combines with J gene TRBJ2-5; D is uncertain. Trimming shortened V by 3 bases and J by 0 bases, and 14 bases separated the two germline ends. Germline V gene sequence: CDR1 MNHEY, CDR2 SMNVEV (reference sequence). The CDR3 loop spans 16 amino acids. CDR3 loop: CASSFRAATYQETQYF. The CDR3 DNA sequence: TGTGCCAGCAGTTTTAGGGCAGCCACGTACCAAGAGACCCAGTACTTC.

A remark on this clonotype: This may be a read error: a much more frequent sequence differs by one nucleotide. The missing conserved phenylalanine or tryptophan at the end of this CDR3 makes a read error likely. The chain links TRBV2 to TRBJ2-5; no definite D call. Germline V gene data show CDR1 as SNHLY and CDR2 as FYNNEI. Trimming cost V 6 bases and J 7 bases, with 15 bases left between them. CDR3 size: 13 residues. CDR3 in DNA: TGTGCCAGCAGAAATAGTGGTCTTGGGACCCAGTACTCC. Translating it yields CASRNSGLGTQYS.

There are many counts of this clonotype. The chain links TRBV25-1 to TRBJ1-4; D gene uncertain. Germline V gene data show CDR1 as MGHDK and CDR2 as SYGVNS. The V gene lost 6 bases and the J gene lost 8 bases, with 7 bases spanning the gap. The length of the CDR3 is 11 residues. The CDR3 DNA reads TGTGCCAGCAGGCAGTTGGAAAAACTGTTTTTT. This gives the protein CASRQLEKLFF.

This clonotype was seen only a few times. The CDR3 DNA sequence: TGTGCCAGCAGCGCTGGAAGCGGTCTTAAAAACATTCAGTACTTC. This translates into CASSAGSGLKNIQYF. This chain joins TRBV9 and TRBJ2-4; D perhaps matches TRBD2 (5 bases). From germline, CDR1 is SGDLS and CDR2 YYNGEE. The CDR3 sequence is 15 residues long. V lost 3 bases and J lost 4, with 14 bases in between.

The table lists this clonotype with many counts. The chain links TRBV30 to TRBJ2-5; D not certain. The CDR3 is 12 amino acids. The V gene's germline CDR1 is GTSNPN and CDR2 SVGIG (reference sequence). V was cut by 0 bases and J by 4 bases, with 6 bases left in between. The CDR3 DNA reads TGTGCCTGGAGTGTAAGGGCAGAGACCCAGTACTTC. It codes for CAWSVRAETQYF.

The chain links TRBV9 to TRBJ2-1, with D unresolved. V was trimmed by 0 bases and J by 7 bases, leaving 5 bases between them. Germline CDR1 and CDR2: SGDLS and YYNGEE. CDR3 size: 12 residues. The CDR3 sequence: CASSVVENEQFF. The CDR3 DNA reads as TGTGCCAGCAGCGTAGTTGAGAATGAGCAGTTCTTC.

Worth noting for this clonotype: This sequence may be a read error, since a much larger clone differs from it by one base. The chain uses TRBV12-3 or TRBV12-4 and TRBJ1-5; D is possibly TRBD1 (6 bases). Trimming left V 7 bases short and J 9 bases short, with 22 bases between. The CDR3 has 15 residues. CDR3 sequence reads: CASTSQGFNGRPQHF. CDR3 DNA: TGTGCCAGCACCTCTCAGGGGTTTAATGGTCGGCCCCAGCATTTT.

A few counts support this clonotype. V and J are TRBV7-2 and TRBJ2-7, with TRBD1 as a possible D gene (5 bases). CDR1 is SGHTA, CDR2 FQGNSA, per germline. CDR3 length equals 14 residues. V lost 1 base and J lost 7, with 14 bases in between. For the CDR3, the DNA is TGTGCCAGCAGCTTAGGTGCTGGGGCGCGGGAGCAGTACTTC. This codes for CASSLGAGAREQYF.

This clonotype was seen at least ten times. The chain uses TRBV28 and TRBJ2-3, with 9 bases that match TRBD2. Germline CDR1 reads MDHEN; CDR2 reads SYDVKM. V trimming: 8 bases; J trimming: 2 bases; junction bases outside the gene matches: 2. This CDR3 comprises 13 residues. CDR3 sequence reads: CASLAGNTDTQYF. CDR3 nucleotide sequence: TGTGCCAGCCTAGCGGGAAACACAGATACGCAGTATTTT.

This clonotype was detected ten times or more. The chain couples TRBV11-2 to TRBJ2-3, with TRBD2 matching 10 bases. V gave up 4 bases and J gave up 4 bases; unmatched junction bases: 5. The germline CDR1 and CDR2 sequences are SGHAT and FQNNGV. The CDR3 has 15 amino acids. The DNA for the CDR3 is TGTGCCAGCAGCTCCCGGACTAGCGGTGCAGATACGCAGTATTTT. It translates to CASSSRTSGADTQYF.

This clonotype was recorded at least ten times. This chain links TRBV24-1 with TRBJ2-1, with D perhaps TRBD2 (5 bases). The CDR3 is made up of 16 amino acids. Trimming took 4 bases from V and 0 from J, leaving 12 bases between them. The germline gives CDR1 KGHDR, CDR2 SFDVKD. The CDR3 is CATSDPGESSYNEQFF. As DNA, the CDR3 is TGTGCCACCAGTGACCCCGGGGAAAGCTCCTACAATGAGCAGTTCTTC.

The chain recombines TRBV6-1 with TRBJ2-3; D is unresolved. Germline V gene lookup returns CDR1 MNHNS and CDR2 SASEGT. V shed 8 bases and J shed 4 bases, with 19 bases lying between them. CDR3 size: 15 residues. CDR3 nucleotides: TGTGCCAGCGGCGGTGGCAGAGGCGGTCCAGATACGCAGTATTTT. It yields the protein CASGGGRGGPDTQYF.

This chain's CDR3 is CASSPSGSGRHTGELFF. In DNA form, the CDR3 reads TGCGCCAGCAGCCCCTCAGGAAGCGGGAGGCACACCGGGGAGCTGTTTTTT. J is TRBJ2-2 and V is TRBV4-1; TRBD2 matches 9 bases. The CDR3 consists of 17 residues. Germline V gene data show CDR1 as MGHRA and CDR2 as YSYEKL. Trimming cost V 4 bases and J 3 bases; bases outside gene matches: 9.

This rearrangement joins TRBV7-3 to TRBJ2-2, with 12 bases lining up with TRBD2. V trimming: 1 base; J trimming: 2 bases; junction bases outside the gene matches: 8. Germline V lookup: CDR1 SGHTA, CDR2 FQGTGA. This CDR3 has 19 amino acids. CDR3 DNA sequence: TGTGCCAGCAGCTTAAGACCCTCTAGCGGGAGGGCCAACACCGGGGAGCTGTTTTTT. It encodes CASSLRPSSGRANTGELFF. Based on the CDR3 plus reference TRBV7-3 and TRBJ2-2, the full variable domain is GAGVSQTPSNKVTEKGKYVELRCDPISGHTALYWYRQSLGQGPEFLIYFQGTGAADDSGLPNDRFFAVRPEGSVSTLKIQRTERGDSAVYLCASSLRPSSGRANTGELFFGEGSRLTVL.

The genes are TRBV29-1 and TRBJ1-5; D is ambiguous. Germline V gives CDR1 SQVTM, CDR2 ANQGSEA. Trimming took 8 bases from V and 4 from J, leaving 15 bases between them. CDR3 length equals 13 residues. In DNA, the CDR3 is TGCAGCCTCGCTCAAAGACCTAATCAGCCCCAGCATTTT. It specifies CSLAQRPNQPQHF.

V is TRBV10-3 and J is TRBJ2-7, with D perhaps matching TRBD1 or TRBD2 (6 bases each). Per the germline V gene, CDR1 is ENHRY and CDR2 is SYGVKD. Trimming left V 10 bases short and J 3 bases short, with 16 bases between. CDR3 length equals 13 residues. The CDR3 reads CASGVEGGYEQYF. As DNA, the CDR3 is TGTGCCAGCGGAGTGGAGGGGGGCTACGAGCAGTACTTC.